This T cell receptor (beta chain) was identified during a study of metastatic and nonmetastatic thyroid tumors. By proportion, this clone is medium-sized. The identical CDR3 is also encoded by other nucleotide sequences in the sample. Every patient underwent thyroid surgery untreated. MiXCR re-clonotyped the PCR reads for TCRdb. This sample has some 20,000 clones, with approximately 30% found just once. The sequenced sample was tumor tissue. This clonotype originated in a female donor with papillary thyroid cancer or a benign thyroid nodule (not recorded which). Some clones in this sample may be carry-over from other donors' samples.

The CDR3 DNA is TGCAGTGCTGGACTAGCGGGAGCCCCGGGGGAGCAGTTCTTC. It is translated as CSAGLAGAPGEQFF. The rearrangement links TRBV20-1 to TRBJ2-1; 13 bases are a match to TRBD2. The CDR3 extends over 14 amino acids. From germline, CDR1 is DFQATT and CDR2 SNEGSKA (reference sequence). The V segment lost 5 bases and the J segment 10 bases; nucleotides outside the gene matches: 8.